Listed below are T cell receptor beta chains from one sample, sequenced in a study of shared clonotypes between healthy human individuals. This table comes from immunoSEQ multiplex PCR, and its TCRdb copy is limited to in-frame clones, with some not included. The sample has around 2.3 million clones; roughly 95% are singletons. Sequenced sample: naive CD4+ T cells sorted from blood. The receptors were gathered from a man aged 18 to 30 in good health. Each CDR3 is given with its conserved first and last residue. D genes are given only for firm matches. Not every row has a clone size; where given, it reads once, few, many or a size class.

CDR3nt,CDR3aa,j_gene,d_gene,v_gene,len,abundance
TGTGCCAGCAGCTTACACGGAAGCACAGATACGCAGTATTTT,CASSLHGSTDTQYF,TRBJ2-3,NA,TRBV7-9,14,NA
TGTGCTAGCAGCTTGTCACCGGGACAGGGTTCCGAGCAGTACTTC,CASSLSPGQGSEQYF,TRBJ2-7,TRBD1,TRBV7-7,15,NA
TGCGCCAGCAGCGTCTCCTACGAGCAGTACTTC,CASSVSYEQYF,TRBJ2-7,NA,TRBV5-1,11,NA
TGTGCCGCGGGGCAATATGGCTACACCTTC,CAAGQYGYTF,TRBJ1-2,NA,TRBV28,10,NA
TGTGCCAGCAGCGTCCTCGGACAGGGTGGTGGCTACACCTTC,CASSVLGQGGGYTF,TRBJ1-2,TRBD1,TRBV9,14,NA
TGTGCCAGCAGCTCCCGGACTAGCGGGGGAACAGATACGCAGTATTTT,CASSSRTSGGTDTQYF,TRBJ2-3,TRBD2,TRBV7-2,16,NA
TGCAGCGTGGCTGGATCCGGGACAGGGGGCGATCAGCCCCAGCATTTT,CSVAGSGTGGDQPQHF,TRBJ1-5,TRBD1,TRBV29-1,16,few
TGTGCCAGCAGCTCCCGTGGGACCGGGGAGCTGTTTTTT,CASSSRGTGELFF,TRBJ2-2,NA,TRBV9,13,NA
TGTGCCAGCAGCGCTTCCCCCGGGACTATAGCCTCACCCCTCCACTTT,CASSASPGTIASPLHF,TRBJ1-6,NA,TRBV9,16,NA
TGTGCTAGTGGCCGGGGACAGGACACAGATACGCAGTATTTT,CASGRGQDTDTQYF,TRBJ2-3,TRBD1,TRBV12-5,14,NA
TGTGCCACCACAGGGGGGTTCTACGAGCAGTACTTC,CATTGGFYEQYF,TRBJ2-7,TRBD1,TRBV10-3,12,NA
TGTGCCTGGAGTGGGGGGCCGAACACCGGGGAGCTGTTTTTT,CAWSGGPNTGELFF,TRBJ2-2,NA,TRBV30,14,NA
TGCAGCGTTGAGGATAGCTCCTACAATGAGCAGTTCTTC,CSVEDSSYNEQFF,TRBJ2-1,NA,TRBV29-1,13,NA
TGTGCCAGCAGCTTAATGCAGTTAGCCAAAAACATTCAGTACTTC,CASSLMQLAKNIQYF,TRBJ2-4,NA,TRBV7-3,15,NA
TGTGCCAGCAGCTTTCTAAGCCGCCGTGAAGCTTTCTTT,CASSFLSRREAFF,TRBJ1-1,NA,TRBV7-9,13,NA
TGTGCCAGCAGAACAGGGTCGGCCTACGAGCAGTACTTC,CASRTGSAYEQYF,TRBJ2-7,NA,TRBV28,13,NA
TGTGCCTGGAGTCGGTACGCCTACGAGCAGTACTTC,CAWSRYAYEQYF,TRBJ2-7,NA,TRBV30,12,NA
TGTGCCAGTAGTAAGGGGGATAGCAATCAGCCCCAGCATTTT,CASSKGDSNQPQHF,TRBJ1-5,NA,TRBV19,14,NA
TGCGCCAGCAGCCAAGAGTGGGCTAGCGGGGTCAGCTCCTACAATGAGCAGTTCTTC,CASSQEWASGVSSYNEQFF,TRBJ2-1,TRBD2,TRBV4-3,19,NA
TGTGCCAGCAGTTCGGGACAGGTTGGCACAGATACGCAGTATTTT,CASSSGQVGTDTQYF,TRBJ2-3,TRBD1,TRBV6-6,15,NA
TGTGCCAGCAGCTTAGAGTTTGAGGGGGGCTCACCCCTCCACTTT,CASSLEFEGGSPLHF,TRBJ1-6,NA,TRBV11-2,15,NA
TGTGCCAGCAGCCGGTCAGGAGGGGTGGAGCAGTTCTTC,CASSRSGGVEQFF,TRBJ2-1,NA,TRBV11-3,13,NA
TGCAGCGTTGGTCTTCACCCTGGGGAGACCCAGTACTTC,CSVGLHPGETQYF,TRBJ2-5,NA,TRBV29-1,13,NA
TGTGCCATCAGTGGGTGGTCTGGAAACACCATATATTTT,CAISGWSGNTIYF,TRBJ1-3,NA,TRBV10-3,13,NA
TGCGCCAGCAGCCCCCGGACTAGCGCGAACTACAATGAGCAGTTCTTC,CASSPRTSANYNEQFF,TRBJ2-1,TRBD2,TRBV4-1,16,NA
TGTGCCATCAGGCTCCTAGCGACAACCGGGGAGCTGTTTTTT,CAIRLLATTGELFF,TRBJ2-2,NA,TRBV10-3,14,NA
TGCAGTGCTAGAAGACAGCTTGAAGCTTTCTTT,CSARRQLEAFF,TRBJ1-1,NA,TRBV20-1,11,NA
TGTGCCACCTCGGACAGCACCTACGAGCAGTACTTC,CATSDSTYEQYF,TRBJ2-7,NA,TRBV28,12,NA
TGTGCCAGCAGCCCCAGGGGTAGGGGGATGTCCTACGAGCAGTACTTC,CASSPRGRGMSYEQYF,TRBJ2-7,NA,TRBV5-6,16,NA
TGTGCCAGCGTACACTCAGGGGGCTACGAGCAGTACTTC,CASVHSGGYEQYF,TRBJ2-7,TRBD1,TRBV6-6,13,NA
TGCGCCAGCAGCCAAGAATTCCAGACGCACTATGGCTACACCTTC,CASSQEFQTHYGYTF,TRBJ1-2,NA,TRBV4-1,15,NA
TGCGCCAGCAGCCATCAGGGGGACGGAACTGAAGCTTTCTTT,CASSHQGDGTEAFF,TRBJ1-1,TRBD1,TRBV4-1,14,once
TGTGCCAGCAGCTTAGGCCGGGGGCCAGGGACAGATACGCAGTATTTT,CASSLGRGPGTDTQYF,TRBJ2-3,NA,TRBV7-2,16,NA
TGTGCCAGCAGCATATGGGACAGAACAAATCAGCCCCAGCATTTT,CASSIWDRTNQPQHF,TRBJ1-5,TRBD1,TRBV28,15,NA
TGTGCCAGCAGTTACGTGGACGGAAAACTGTTTTTT,CASSYVDGKLFF,TRBJ1-4,NA,TRBV6-5,12,NA
TGTGCCAGCAGCTTAATGGCGGGGGGCAATCAGCCCCAGCATTTT,CASSLMAGGNQPQHF,TRBJ1-5,NA,TRBV7-6,15,NA
TGCGCCAGCAGCCTTCCCGGGACAGGGGGCCAATATGGCTACACCTTC,CASSLPGTGGQYGYTF,TRBJ1-2,TRBD1,TRBV5-1,16,NA
TGTGCCAGCACTGGGATCTTGTACGAGCAGTACTTC,CASTGILYEQYF,TRBJ2-7,NA,TRBV6-1,12,NA
TGTGCCAGCAGCACCCCCCGACAGGGAGGGCAGTTCTTC,CASSTPRQGGQFF,TRBJ2-1,NA,TRBV7-8,13,NA
TGCAGCGTTGCGGGACGCGTTTCCACTGAAGCTTTCTTT,CSVAGRVSTEAFF,TRBJ1-1,NA,TRBV29-1,13,NA
TGTGCCAGCAGTTACTCGGAGACAGGGGAGTACGAGCAGTACTTC,CASSYSETGEYEQYF,TRBJ2-7,TRBD1,TRBV6-5,15,NA
TGCGCCAGCAGCTTTGGACTAGCGGGGTTGTACCAAGAGACCCAGTACTTC,CASSFGLAGLYQETQYF,TRBJ2-5,TRBD2,TRBV5-1,17,NA
TGTGCCAGCAGCTTGGGGCAGGCCAGCTCCTACGAGCAGTACTTC,CASSLGQASSYEQYF,TRBJ2-7,NA,TRBV5-6,15,NA
TGTGCCAGCAGCCCTCAAAACCTCTACGAGCAGTACTTC,CASSPQNLYEQYF,TRBJ2-7,NA,TRBV7-2,13,NA
TGTGCCAGTAGTCCGAGGACGGGGGCAGCCACTGAAGCTTTCTTT,CASSPRTGAATEAFF,TRBJ1-1,NA,TRBV19,15,NA
TGTGCCAGCAGCAAACAGGGCCTAAGCTCTGGGGCCAACGTCCTGACTTTC,CASSKQGLSSGANVLTF,TRBJ2-6,NA,TRBV7-2,17,NA
TGTGCCAGCAGTTTAGAGGGTCCAAGCATGCATACGCAGTATTTT,CASSLEGPSMHTQYF,TRBJ2-3,NA,TRBV27,15,NA
TGTGCCAGCAGTTACGCTCCCGAGTACTTC,CASSYAPEYF,TRBJ2-7,NA,TRBV6-8,10,NA
TGCGCCAGCAGTCAAGGGTCCCAAGAGACCCAGTACTTC,CASSQGSQETQYF,TRBJ2-5,NA,TRBV5-1,13,once
TGTGCCAGCAGTTCAACAGGAAAACGCATCTATGGCTACACCTTC,CASSSTGKRIYGYTF,TRBJ1-2,NA,TRBV11-2,15,NA